This T cell receptor beta chain was recovered during a study of siplizumab effects on memory and regulatory T cells. Study results and limitations: Alloreactive clones mapping to unstimulated subsets formed only a minor fraction. Among mappable alloreactive CD4+ clones, the Treg-derived fraction averaged approximately 75% with siplizumab versus roughly 27% in controls. Some alloreactive sequences were traceable to unstimulated CD4+ memory cells, and siplizumab significantly reduced them.

Per sample, around 10^5 TCR templates underwent assay. Here immunoSEQ multiplex PCR was the method, and the copy in TCRdb shows in-frame clones only, minus some. The table lists tens of thousands of clones, 85% to 95% of them singletons. In the case of this clone: Its antigen is not known.

This CDR3 region has 12 residues. The germline V gene has CDR1 SQVTM and CDR2 ANQGSEA. Trimming cost V 4 bases and J 6 bases, with 9 bases left between them. The sample consisted of CD8+ T cells sorted from blood. The receptor was isolated from a human donor in good health. The chain combines TRBV29-1 with TRBJ2-2; tentative D call: TRBD2 (5 bases). CDR3 DNA sequence: TGCAGCGTTGTGTCCGGGGCCGGGGAGCTGTTTTTT. Protein: CSVVSGAGELFF.